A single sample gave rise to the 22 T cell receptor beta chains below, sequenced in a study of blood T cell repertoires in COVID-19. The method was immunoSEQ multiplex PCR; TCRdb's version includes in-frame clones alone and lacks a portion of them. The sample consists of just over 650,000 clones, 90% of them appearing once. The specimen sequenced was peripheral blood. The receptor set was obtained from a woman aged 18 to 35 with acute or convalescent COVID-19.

The CDR3 reads CASTNAGELFF. CDR3 coding DNA: TGCGCCAGCACTAACGCCGGGGAGCTGTTTTTT. The chain carries TRBV4-1 and TRBJ2-2; D is ambiguous. The length of the CDR3 is 11 residues. From germline, CDR1 is MGHRA and CDR2 YSYEKL. The V gene lost 7 bases and the J gene lost 6 bases, with 6 bases spanning the gap.

CDR3 DNA sequence: TGTGCCAGCAGCCTGAACCGGGACAGTGAAGCTTTCTTT. It is translated as CASSLNRDSEAFF. This chain links TRBV7-2 with TRBJ1-1; the match to TRBD1 covers 7 bases. J lost 7 bases, V lost 5 bases, and 7 bases had no gene match. Germline CDR1 and CDR2: SGHTA and FQGNSA. The CDR3 length is 13 residues.

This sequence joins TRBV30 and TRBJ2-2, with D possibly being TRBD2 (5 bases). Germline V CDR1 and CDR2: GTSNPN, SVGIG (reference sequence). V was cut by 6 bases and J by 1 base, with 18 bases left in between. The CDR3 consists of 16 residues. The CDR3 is CACRKVAGLNTGELFF. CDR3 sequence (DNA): TGTGCCTGCAGAAAGGTCGCGGGCCTGAACACCGGGGAGCTGTTTTTT.

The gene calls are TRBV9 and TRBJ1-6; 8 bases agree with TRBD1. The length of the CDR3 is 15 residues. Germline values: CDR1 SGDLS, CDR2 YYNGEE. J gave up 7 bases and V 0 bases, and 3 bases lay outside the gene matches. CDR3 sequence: CASSVGTGYNSPLHF. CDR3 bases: TGTGCCAGCAGCGTAGGGACAGGGTACAATTCACCCCTCCACTTT.

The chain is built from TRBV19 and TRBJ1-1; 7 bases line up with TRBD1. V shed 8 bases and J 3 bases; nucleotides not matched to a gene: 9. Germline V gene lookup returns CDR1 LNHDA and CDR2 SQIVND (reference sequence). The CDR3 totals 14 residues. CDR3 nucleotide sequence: TGTGCCAGTGTAATACAGGGGTTGTACACTGAAGCTTTCTTT. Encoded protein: CASVIQGLYTEAFF.

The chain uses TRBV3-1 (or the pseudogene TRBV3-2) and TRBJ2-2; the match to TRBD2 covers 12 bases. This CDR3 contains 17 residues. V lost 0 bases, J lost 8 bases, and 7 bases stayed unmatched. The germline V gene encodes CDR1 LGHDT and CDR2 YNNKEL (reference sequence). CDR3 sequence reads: CASSQDRRTSGVGELFF. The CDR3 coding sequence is TGTGCCAGCAGCCAAGATCGACGGACTAGCGGGGTTGGGGAGCTGTTTTTT.

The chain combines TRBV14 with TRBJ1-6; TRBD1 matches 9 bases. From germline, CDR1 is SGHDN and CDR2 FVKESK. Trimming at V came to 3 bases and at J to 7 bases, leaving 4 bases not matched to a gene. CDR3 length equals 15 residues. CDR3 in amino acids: CASSQGQGRNSPLHF. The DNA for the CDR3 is TGTGCCAGCAGCCAGGGACAGGGAAGGAATTCACCCCTCCACTTT.

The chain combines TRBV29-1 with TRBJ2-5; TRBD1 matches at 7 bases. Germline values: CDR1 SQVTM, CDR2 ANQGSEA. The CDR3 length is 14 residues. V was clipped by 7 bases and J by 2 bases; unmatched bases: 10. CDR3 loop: CSAETGTVQETQYF. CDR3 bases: TGCAGCGCGGAAACCGGGACAGTGCAAGAGACCCAGTACTTC.

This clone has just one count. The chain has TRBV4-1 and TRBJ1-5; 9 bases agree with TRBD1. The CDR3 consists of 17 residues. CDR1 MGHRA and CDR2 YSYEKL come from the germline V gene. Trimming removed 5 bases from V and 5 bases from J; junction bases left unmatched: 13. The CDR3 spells CASSNAGTGTFYQPQHF. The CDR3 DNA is TGCGCCAGCAGCAACGCCGGGACAGGGACCTTTTATCAGCCCCAGCATTTT.

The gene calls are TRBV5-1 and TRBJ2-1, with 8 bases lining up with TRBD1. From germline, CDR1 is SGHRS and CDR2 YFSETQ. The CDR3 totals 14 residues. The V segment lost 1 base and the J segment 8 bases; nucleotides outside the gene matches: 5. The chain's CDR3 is CASSLFGQGHEQFF. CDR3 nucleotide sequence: TGCGCCAGCAGCTTGTTTGGACAGGGACATGAGCAGTTCTTC.

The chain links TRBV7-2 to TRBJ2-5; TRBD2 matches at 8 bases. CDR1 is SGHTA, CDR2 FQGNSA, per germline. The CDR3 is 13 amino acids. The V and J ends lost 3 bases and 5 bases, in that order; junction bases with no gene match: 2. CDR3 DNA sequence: TGTGCCAGCAGCTTTAGCGGGGTGGAGACCCAGTACTTC. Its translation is CASSFSGVETQYF.

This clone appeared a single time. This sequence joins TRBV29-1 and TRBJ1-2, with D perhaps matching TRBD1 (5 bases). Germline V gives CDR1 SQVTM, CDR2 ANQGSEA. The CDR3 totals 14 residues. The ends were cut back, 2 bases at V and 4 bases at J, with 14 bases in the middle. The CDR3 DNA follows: TGCAGCGTTGAAACAGAGACAGATGCCTATGGCTACACCTTC. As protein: CSVETETDAYGYTF.

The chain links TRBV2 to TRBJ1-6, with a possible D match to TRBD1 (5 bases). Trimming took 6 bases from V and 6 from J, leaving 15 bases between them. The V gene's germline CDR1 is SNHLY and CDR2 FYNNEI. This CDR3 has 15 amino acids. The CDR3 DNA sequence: TGTGCCAGCAGCTTGGACCGGGGGGGTAATTCACCCCTCCACTTT. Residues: CASSLDRGGNSPLHF.

Here the CDR3 DNA reads TGTGCCAGCAGTTCCATCGATACGCAGTATTTT. It translates to CASSSIDTQYF. The chain links TRBV7-2 to TRBJ2-3; no definite D call. Germline CDR1 SGHTA, CDR2 FQGNSA. CDR3 length: 11 residues. Trimming took off 6 bases at V and 6 bases at J, with 7 bases between the two ends.

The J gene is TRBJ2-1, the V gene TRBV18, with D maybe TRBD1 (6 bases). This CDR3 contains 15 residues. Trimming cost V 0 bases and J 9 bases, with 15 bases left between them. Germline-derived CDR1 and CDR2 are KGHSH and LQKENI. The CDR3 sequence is CASSPPHRALGEQFF. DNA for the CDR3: TGTGCCAGCTCACCACCACACAGGGCGTTGGGTGAGCAGTTCTTC.

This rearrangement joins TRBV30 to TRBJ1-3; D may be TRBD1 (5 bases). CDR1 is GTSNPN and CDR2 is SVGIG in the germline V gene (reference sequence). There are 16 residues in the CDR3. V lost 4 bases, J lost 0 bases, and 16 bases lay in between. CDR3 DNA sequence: TGTGCCTGGACCCTAGGGAGGGGCTTCTCTGGAAACACCATATATTTT. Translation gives CAWTLGRGFSGNTIYF.

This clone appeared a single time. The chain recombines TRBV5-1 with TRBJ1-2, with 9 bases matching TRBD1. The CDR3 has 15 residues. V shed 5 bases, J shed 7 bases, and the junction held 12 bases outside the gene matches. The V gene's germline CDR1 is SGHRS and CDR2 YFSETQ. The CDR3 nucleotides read TGCGCCAGCAGTAAGTCCGGGACAGGGATACCTGGCTACACCTTC. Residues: CASSKSGTGIPGYTF. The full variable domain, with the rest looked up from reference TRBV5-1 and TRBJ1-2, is KAGVTQTPRYLIKTRGQQVTLSCSPISGHRSVSWYQQTPGQGLQFLFEYFSETQRNKGNFPGRFSGRQFSNSRSEMNVSTLELGDSALYLCASSKSGTGIPGYTFGSGTRLTVV.

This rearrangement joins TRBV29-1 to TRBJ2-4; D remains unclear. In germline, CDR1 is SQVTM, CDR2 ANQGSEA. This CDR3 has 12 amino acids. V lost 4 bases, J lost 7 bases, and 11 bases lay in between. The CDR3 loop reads CSVGGGINIQYF. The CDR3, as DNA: TGCAGCGTTGGAGGCGGAATTAACATTCAGTACTTC.

For the CDR3, the DNA is TGCAGCGTTGAGTTCGTCGACACTGAAGCTTTCTTT. Translation gives CSVEFVDTEAFF. This chain connects TRBV29-1 to TRBJ1-1; D gene uncertain. This CDR3 region has 12 residues. The V end was cut by 3 bases, the J end by 3 bases, with 8 bases between. Germline loops: CDR1 SQVTM, CDR2 ANQGSEA.

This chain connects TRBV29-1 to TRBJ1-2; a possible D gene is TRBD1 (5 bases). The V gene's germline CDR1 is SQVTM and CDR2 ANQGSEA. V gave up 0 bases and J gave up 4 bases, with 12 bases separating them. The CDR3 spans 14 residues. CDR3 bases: TGCAGCGTTGAAGACCCCGGGGGAGGCTATGGCTACACCTTC. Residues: CSVEDPGGGYGYTF.

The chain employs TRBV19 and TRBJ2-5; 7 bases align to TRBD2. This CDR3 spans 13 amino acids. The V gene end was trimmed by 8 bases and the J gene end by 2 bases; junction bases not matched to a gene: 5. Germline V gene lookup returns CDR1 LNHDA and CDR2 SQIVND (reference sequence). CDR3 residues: CASRLGGQETQYF. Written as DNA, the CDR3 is TGTGCCAGTCGGCTGGGGGGGCAAGAGACCCAGTACTTC.

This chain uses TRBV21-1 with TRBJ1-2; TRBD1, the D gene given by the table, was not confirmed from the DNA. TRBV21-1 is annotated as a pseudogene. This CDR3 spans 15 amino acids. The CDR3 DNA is TGTGCCAGCAGCAAAGTGGCAGGGTCTAACTATGGCTACACCTTC. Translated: CASSKVAGSNYGYTF.